Each of the 18 T cell receptor beta chains below was sequenced from the same sample in a study of T-cell memory formation after mild COVID-19. TCRdb independently ran MiXCR on the 5' RACE reads; one entry per CDR3 protein. The sample comprises a few hundred thousand distinct CDR3 sequences, 25% of which are singletons, and roughly an eighth rests with the top ten. Sequenced sample: PBMCs or a T cell subset sorted from them (not recorded which). The source is an adult woman who had mild COVID-19 (a few samples of this study predate the infection). Cell type and time point are not known.

The chain recombines TRBV20-1 with TRBJ2-3, with D possibly matching TRBD1 (5 bases). V shed 3 bases and J shed 6 bases, with 22 bases lying between them. Germline V CDR1 and CDR2: DFQATT, SNEGSKA (reference sequence). CDR3 length: 16 residues. The DNA of the CDR3 is TGCAGTGCTAGTACCCTCGAGTTTACAGGTCCCGATACGCAGTATTTT. Protein sequence: CSASTLEFTGPDTQYF.

This clonotype was found a few times. The chain uses TRBV11-2 and TRBJ2-1; maybe TRBD1 (6 bases). With 0 bases removed from V and 7 bases from J, the gap between germline ends came to 13 bases. CDR3 length: 15 residues. Germline V CDR1 and CDR2: SGHAT, FQNNGV. CDR3 sequence reads: CASSLEAGDQNEQFF. In DNA form, the CDR3 reads TGTGCCAGCAGCTTAGAGGCAGGGGACCAGAATGAGCAGTTCTTC.

The chain uses TRBV14 and TRBJ2-5, with D unclear. Germline CDR1 SGHDN, CDR2 FVKESK. The V gene lost 4 bases and the J gene lost 5 bases, with 14 bases spanning the gap. The CDR3 is 14 amino acids. The CDR3 reads CASSRRPMEETQYF. The CDR3 DNA reads as TGTGCCAGCAGCCGGCGGCCGATGGAGGAGACCCAGTACTTC.

This clonotype was detected only a few times. This chain links TRBV4-1 with TRBJ2-2; 7 bases fit TRBD1. Germline-derived CDR1 and CDR2 are MGHRA and YSYEKL. The CDR3 has 15 amino acids. The J segment lost 4 bases and the V segment lost 3 bases, leaving 5 bases of the junction unmatched. In DNA form, the CDR3 reads TGCGCCAGCAGCCACGCAACAGGGGTCACCGGGGAGCTGTTTTTT. This translates into CASSHATGVTGELFF.

This chain connects TRBV10-3 to TRBJ2-3, with 15 nucleotides matching TRBD2. After removal of 3 bases from V and 4 bases from J, the junction contained 8 bases not matched to a gene. Germline V CDR1 and CDR2: ENHRY, SYGVKD. The CDR3 length is 18 residues. CDR3 amino acids: CAISDPGLAGGPPDTQYF. CDR3 coding DNA: TGTGCCATCAGTGACCCCGGACTAGCGGGAGGGCCCCCAGATACGCAGTATTTT.

This chain links TRBV19 with TRBJ2-7; D possibly corresponds to TRBD2 (5 bases). The length of the CDR3 is 13 residues. V lost 5 bases to trimming and J lost 2 bases, with 10 bases between them. Germline loops: CDR1 LNHDA, CDR2 SQIVND (reference sequence). CDR3 coding DNA: TGTGCCAGTAGTGAAAGGAGGACCTACGAGCAGTACTTC. This codes for CASSERRTYEQYF.

The chain employs TRBV5-1 and TRBJ1-2; 7 positions match TRBD1. The trim removed 2 bases at V and 6 bases at J, leaving 10 bases unmatched. This CDR3 has 15 amino acids. The V gene's germline CDR1 is SGHRS and CDR2 YFSETQ. CDR3 protein: CASSFLRQGSDGYTF. CDR3 DNA: TGCGCCAGCAGCTTCCTCCGACAGGGATCGGATGGCTACACCTTC.

The CDR3 DNA follows: TGTGCCAGCAGCTTACGAGGGGGCGCGGAGACAGATACGCAGTATTTT. Translating it yields CASSLRGGAETDTQYF. The chain carries TRBV7-2 and TRBJ2-3; the match to TRBD1 covers 7 bases. The CDR3 runs 16 residues. Germline V gene data show CDR1 as SGHTA and CDR2 as FQGNSA. V gave up 2 bases and J gave up 3 bases; unmatched junction bases: 8.

This clonotype was picked up a small number of times. The chain uses TRBV7-9 and TRBJ2-3, with 8 bases lining up with TRBD1. CDR1 SEHNR and CDR2 FQNEAQ come from the germline V gene (reference sequence). The trim removed 4 bases at V and 2 bases at J, leaving 11 bases unmatched. The CDR3 has 17 amino acids. The chain's CDR3 is CASSWPGTGRNTDTQYF. DNA for the CDR3: TGTGCCAGCAGCTGGCCCGGGACAGGACGAAACACAGATACGCAGTATTTT.

The chain is built from TRBV5-5 and TRBJ2-5, with 8 bases matching TRBD1. This CDR3 contains 18 residues. The ends lost 4 bases at V and 4 bases at J; junction bases unmatched: 18. The V gene's germline CDR1 is SGHKS and CDR2 YYEKEE (reference sequence). CDR3 coding DNA: TGTGCCAGCAGCCAGACCCTCCAAACAGGGGGTTATGGAGAGACCCAGTACTTC. Encoded protein: CASSQTLQTGGYGETQYF.

In its sample, this clonotype was seen a few times. This chain uses TRBV6-2 or TRBV6-3 with TRBJ2-3, with TRBD2 identical over 7 bases. CDR1 is MNHEY and CDR2 is SVGEGT in the germline V gene. The CDR3 spans 17 residues. V lost 4 bases, J lost 0 bases, and 10 bases stayed unmatched. In DNA, the CDR3 is TGTGCCAGCAGTTCCCTCTTACTAGCGACTAGCACAGATACGCAGTATTTT. This sequence encodes CASSSLLLATSTDTQYF.

This clonotype has just a few counts. The rearrangement links TRBV27 to TRBJ2-7; D may be TRBD2 (6 bases). This CDR3 spans 14 amino acids. V was clipped by 5 bases and J by 2 bases, with 13 bases between them. Germline V gene sequence: CDR1 MNHEY, CDR2 SMNVEV (reference sequence). CDR3 amino acids: CASSNRDFPYEQYF. CDR3 nucleotide sequence: TGTGCCAGCAGTAACCGGGACTTTCCCTACGAGCAGTACTTC.

This chain joins TRBV5-4 and TRBJ2-2, with TRBD1 matching over 7 bases. V was pared by 10 bases and J by 5 bases, with 5 bases of the junction left unmatched. CDR3 length equals 12 residues. Germline CDR1 and CDR2: SGHNT and YYREEE (reference sequence). The CDR3 nucleotides are TGTGCCTTTACAGGGGCGACCGGGGAGCTGTTTTTT. Amino acid sequence: CAFTGATGELFF.

There are a few counts of this clonotype. The rearrangement uses TRBV5-6 and TRBJ2-2; D is undetermined. The germline V gene has CDR1 SGHDT and CDR2 YYEEEE. This CDR3 has 15 amino acids. V was trimmed by 2 bases and J by 5 bases, leaving 13 bases between them. The CDR3 loop is CASSFMRLRTGELFF. As DNA, the CDR3 is TGTGCCAGCAGCTTTATGCGTTTACGGACCGGGGAGCTGTTTTTT.

This clonotype is a singleton in its sample. The chain links TRBV29-1 to TRBJ2-7, with D perhaps matching TRBD1 (7 bases). Deletions cut 7 bases from V and 4 bases from J, with 20 bases between. Germline V gives CDR1 SQVTM, CDR2 ANQGSEA. The CDR3 spans 14 residues. The CDR3 loop reads CSAESPTGRYEQYF. The CDR3 DNA reads as TGCAGCGCCGAGTCCCCGACAGGGAGGTACGAGCAGTACTTC.

This chain uses TRBV4-1 with TRBJ1-1, with TRBD1 as a possible D gene (5 bases). Germline assignment: CDR1 MGHRA and CDR2 YSYEKL. V was shortened by 0 bases and J by 0 bases, with 14 bases between the two germline ends. The CDR3 is 17 residues long. The chain's CDR3 is CASSQEGESMMNTEAFF. DNA of the CDR3: TGCGCCAGCAGCCAAGAGGGGGAATCGATGATGAACACTGAAGCTTTCTTT.

A few counts support this clonotype. V and J are TRBV20-1 and TRBJ2-3; TRBD2 matches 8 bases. V was clipped by 6 bases and J by 4 bases; unmatched bases: 12. Germline V gene lookup returns CDR1 DFQATT and CDR2 SNEGSKA (reference sequence). The CDR3 is made up of 15 amino acids. The CDR3 nucleotides are TGCAGTGCCGAGAAGAACCGGGAGGGACCAGATACGCAGTATTTT. Protein sequence: CSAEKNREGPDTQYF.

The chain has TRBV16 and TRBJ2-7, with D perhaps matching TRBD2 (6 bases). This CDR3 region has 16 residues. Trimming left V 2 bases short and J 7 bases short, with 21 bases between. Germline CDR1 is KGHSY and CDR2 is FQNENV. CDR3 sequence (DNA): TGTGCCAGCAGCCAAGGGGGGTCAGGGAGATCGAAAGAGCAGTACTTC. Its translation: CASSQGGSGRSKEQYF.